This is a list of T cell receptor beta chains from one sample in a study of esophageal squamous cell carcinoma under preoperative chemotherapy. TCRdb used MiXCR to reprocess the PCR reads, holding one entry per CDR3 protein. Found here are around 11,000 distinct CDR3 sequences, about 63% of them singletons; the top ten hold just under 30%. Sample collection occurred from a patient given preoperative chemotherapy. The receptor set was obtained from a human donor with esophageal squamous cell carcinoma. The donor label of this sample is uncertain. Each CDR3 is given with its conserved first and last residue. Clone size appears in some rows only: once, few, many, or a class for an expanded clone.

TRBV6-5,large,CASSYSGGRDEQFF
TRBV7-9,-,CATSPNLSRQYF
TRBV6-1,-,CASSELWLSDKDMQYF
TRBV6-1,-,CASRDESSDTQFF
TRBV6-5,large,CASSLGQGYPYEQYF
TRBV6-5,-,CASSYSRQGRGAGETQYF
TRBV7-2,-,CASSLDNYNEQFF
TRBV6-1,-,CASKPGLAGLPYNEQFF
TRBV27,medium-sized,CASSFGDSTEAFF
TRBV6-1,-,CASSGGGVAATETQYF
TRBV6-5,many,CASSFPSGSGNEQFF
TRBV6-1,-,CASSGQGAVYEQFF
TRBV6-1,medium-sized,CASSPQGGILTEAFF
TRBV7-8,-,CASSLPGTSGSSTEETQYF
TRBV7-3,-,CASSHGQGASYEQFF
TRBV12-3/TRBV12-4,-,CASSLNPPPEAFF
TRBV7-2,-,CASSLAGTGSYNEQYF
TRBV7-2,many,CASSPPTGSKNIQFF
TRBV11-3,-,CASSTLRTSGRGETQYF
TRBV12-3/TRBV12-4,large,CASSLGGQGALLGETQYF
TRBV6-1,medium-sized,CASRRTSGSYNEQFF
TRBV6-1,-,CASTSFYSGSPNNEQYF
TRBV7-9,-,CASSLAEGAYIQYF
TRBV7-2,once,CASSLQGGGIQYF
TRBV4-2,once,CASSQAHSGRNIYEQYF
TRBV6-1,few,CASSELGVSDKDTQYF
TRBV6-1,-,CASSQPGQGSGDTQYF
TRBV12-3/TRBV12-4,medium-sized,CASSPPGPTDTQYF
TRBV11-1,-,CASSLGTVAEAFF
TRBV6-1,few,CASRGTKRGPGLAGVETGAQYF
TRBV12-3/TRBV12-4,-,CASSTNPGTTNPDTQYF
TRBV6-5,-,CASSSGQYNEQFF
TRBV9,-,CASSPTVGSGTGELFF
TRBV6-1,-,CASSESGGRDTDMQYF
TRBV6-1,-,CASSGFGGRYPDTQYF
TRBV7-6,few,CASSFGFPAYEQFF
TRBV6-1,-,CASSEGHQDTQYF
TRBV10-1,many,CASSESLAGEANSWF
TRBV7-2,-,CASSLARLWSSYEQYF
TRBV6-5,-,CASSYSHLSEQFF
TRBV6-1,-,CASPKAGGALSSYNEQYF
TRBV11-3,-,CASSLLAGRNNEQFF
TRBV6-1,-,CASSDGTGGHNEQFF
TRBV6-1,-,CASRSAVTYEQYF
TRBV6-1,-,CASSERAGGGSDTETQYF
TRBV10-3,-,CATGLQAKDTQYF
TRBV6-1,-,CASRVSGRCYKDTQYF
TRBV9,-,CASSVAVFTDTQYF
TRBV6-1,few,CASSGTEGETQYF
TRBV27,few,CASGLAGVEYEQYF
TRBV7-6,many,CASSPVISGGGGEQYF
TRBV7-2,-,CASSLEDWRGTQFF
TRBV6-1,-,CASRGTGTGVQTLYF
TRBV6-1,once,CASSVRGREGNEQFF
TRBV6-4,-,CASSGDSGTDTQYF
TRBV6-1,once,CASSRGTVETQFF
TRBV7-8,-,CASRPYQGPSYEQYF
TRBV6-1,-,CASRAEVGDYNEQFF
TRBV11-3,-,CASSLEGTDTQYF
TRBV6-1,-,CASSELPVRRGADTQYF